The rows below give T cell receptor beta chains drawn from one sample of a study of Graves' ophthalmopathy and Graves' hyperthyroidism. TCRdb re-called the multiplex PCR reads with MiXCR, one entry per CDR3 protein. The sample carries 600,000 to 950,000 distinct CDR3 sequences, roughly 40% recorded once. Sequencing input: peripheral blood. These receptors came from an adult man with Graves' ophthalmopathy. Both conserved end residues are part of each CDR3. Each record gives: J gene, V gene, D gene, clone size, CDR3 protein, CDR3 DNA. D genes are given only for firm matches. A clone size is listed for some rows: how often the clone was seen (once, few, many), or a class if it is expanded.

TRBJ2-7,TRBV5-1,TRBD2,few,CASSPDLGTSGAYEQYF,TGCGCCAGCAGCCCCGATCTTGGGACTAGCGGGGCCTACGAGCAGTACTTC
TRBJ1-5,TRBV7-9,TRBD1,few,CASRGQGKGSNQPQHF,TGTGCCAGCAGGGGACAGGGGAAAGGTAGCAATCAGCCCCAGCATTTT
TRBJ2-6,TRBV14,-,-,CASSHAVGGRHTEAF,TGTGCCAGCAGCCATGCCGTTGGGGGACGGCACACTGAAGCTTTC
TRBJ2-7,TRBV20-1,-,many,CSATDSDHEQYF,TGCAGTGCTACGGACTCGGACCACGAGCAGTACTTC
TRBJ1-6,TRBV20-1,-,few,CSARGTRGNSPLHF,TGCAGTGCTAGAGGGACCAGGGGAAATTCACCCCTCCACTTT
TRBJ1-2,TRBV14,-,few,CASSRRGGRFNYGYTF,TGTGCCAGCAGCCGACGGGGCGGCAGATTTAACTATGGCTACACCTTC
TRBJ2-5,TRBV9,-,-,CASSLGGLSQETQYF,TGTGCCAGCAGCCTCGGAGGGCTATCCCAAGAGACCCAGTACTTC
TRBJ1-1,TRBV20-1,-,-,CSASGAGRGAFF,TGCAGTGCTAGCGGGGCAGGTAGAGGAGCTTTCTTT
TRBJ2-2,TRBV10-3,TRBD1,-,CAISEPGQGNIGELFF,TGTGCCATCAGTGAGCCGGGACAGGGGAACATCGGGGAGCTGTTTTTT
TRBJ2-7,TRBV7-2,-,few,CASTGGTRFGEQYF,TGTGCCAGCACCGGCGGGACTCGATTCGGGGAGCAGTACTTC
TRBJ2-7,TRBV7-9,-,-,CASSQDLRKGGLIEQYF,TGCGCCAGCAGCCAAGATCTTAGAAAGGGAGGTCTGATCGAGCAGTACTTC
TRBJ2-7,TRBV2,TRBD2,few,CASRTSGIYEQYF,TGTGCCAGCAGGACTAGCGGGATCTACGAGCAGTACTTC
TRBJ2-5,TRBV7-8,-,-,CASSLGLGQGIQETQYF,TGTGCCAGCAGCTTAGGGCTCGGGCAGGGGATCCAAGAGACCCAGTACTTC
TRBJ2-2,TRBV6-2/TRBV6-3,-,-,CASRYSDTGELFF,TGTGCCAGCAGGTACTCAGACACCGGGGAGCTGTTTTTT
TRBJ2-5,TRBV20-1,-,-,CSVGTGGMGAVIF,TGCAGTGTGGGGACGGGGGGAATGGGGGCCGTTATCTTC
TRBJ2-5,TRBV7-9,-,few,CASSLGRQYQETQYF,TGTGCCAGCAGCCTCGGCAGACAATACCAAGAGACCCAGTACTTC
TRBJ2-6,TRBV7-3,-,-,CASSTVSGANVLTF,TGTGCCAGCAGCACCGTGTCGGGGGCCAACGTCCTGACTTTC
TRBJ2-5,TRBV5-1,TRBD2,-,CASSLGTSGRRLGETQYF,TGCGCCAGCAGCCTCGGGACTAGCGGGAGAAGGTTAGGAGAGACCCAGTACTTC
TRBJ1-5,TRBV2,-,-,CASSYPRTGKYSNQPQHF,TGTGCCAGCAGTTACCCGAGGACCGGGAAGTATAGCAATCAGCCCCAGCATTTT
TRBJ1-6,TRBV20-1,-,-,CSARGLKPLHF,TGCAGTGCCCGAGGCTTAAAGCCCCTCCACTTT
TRBJ2-7,TRBV6-5,TRBD1,many,CASSQFGTADEQYF,TGTGCCAGCAGTCAATTCGGGACAGCGGACGAGCAGTACTTC
TRBJ1-6,TRBV6-5,-,many,CASSDAYRDSPLHF,TGTGCCAGCAGTGACGCGTACAGGGATTCACCCCTCCACTTT
TRBJ2-7,TRBV19,TRBD2,-,CASSCPSTSGTISYEQYF,TGTGCCAGCAGTTGCCCCTCCACTAGCGGAACCATCTCCTACGAGCAGTACTTC
TRBJ2-1,TRBV25-1,TRBD2,once,CASSEYGREQFF,TGTGCCAGCAGTGAATACGGGAGGGAGCAGTTCTTC
TRBJ2-7,TRBV7-9,TRBD2,-,CASSSLAGGSHEQYF,TGTGCCAGCAGCTCACTAGCGGGAGGGTCCCACGAGCAGTACTTC
TRBJ2-7,TRBV2,-,few,CASRHRVYEQYF,TGTGCCAGCAGGCACAGGGTTTACGAGCAGTACTTC
TRBJ1-5,TRBV24-1,TRBD1,-,CASSQGTGDSNQPQHF,TGTGCCAGCAGCCAAGGGACAGGGGATAGCAATCAGCCCCAGCATTTT
TRBJ1-2,TRBV7-2,TRBD1,-,CASNRDRGRSYTF,TGTGCCAGCAACCGGGACAGGGGGCGAAGCTACACCTTC
TRBJ2-7,TRBV12-3/TRBV12-4,TRBD1,-,CASIDRGLAEEQYF,TGTGCCAGCATCGACAGGGGGCTGGCGGAGGAGCAGTACTTC
TRBJ2-7,TRBV2,-,-,CASSVPRGKVYEQYF,TGTGCCAGCAGTGTACCTAGGGGGAAAGTCTACGAGCAGTACTTC
TRBJ1-5,TRBV24-1,-,-,CASSYREGGQPQHF,TGTGCCAGCAGTTACCGGGAGGGAGGTCAGCCCCAGCATTTT
TRBJ1-5,TRBV12-3/TRBV12-4,-,many,CASSSGRSGNQPQHF,TGTGCCAGCAGTTCGGGCAGGTCTGGCAATCAGCCCCAGCATTTT
TRBJ1-2,TRBV2,-,-,CASYTELNYGYTF,TGTGCCAGCTATACGGAGCTCAACTATGGCTACACCTTC
TRBJ1-1,TRBV7-3,-,-,CASSLEPGRGTEAFF,TGTGCCAGCAGCTTGGAGCCTGGGAGGGGCACTGAAGCTTTCTTT
TRBJ1-2,TRBV24-1,-,many,CATSDFSSNYGYTF,TGTGCCACCAGTGATTTTTCCTCTAACTATGGCTACACCTTC
TRBJ2-2,TRBV25-1,-,-,CASKAANTGELFF,TGTGCCAGCAAGGCGGCGAACACCGGGGAGCTGTTTTTT
TRBJ2-6,TRBV7-9,-,few,CASSIWTVHSGANVLTF,TGTGCCAGCAGCATCTGGACAGTCCACTCTGGGGCCAACGTCCTGACTTTC
TRBJ1-6,TRBV7-9,-,many,CASSLTDTFSPLHF,TGTGCCAGCAGTCTAACGGACACCTTTTCACCCCTCCACTTT
TRBJ1-2,TRBV7-9,-,few,CASSPNGQPFNYGYTF,TGTGCCAGCAGCCCTAACGGACAGCCCTTTAACTATGGCTACACCTTC
TRBJ1-2,TRBV20-1,TRBD1,-,CLLTQTGGDGYTF,TGCCTTTTAACGCAGACAGGGGGTGATGGCTACACCTTC
TRBJ2-1,TRBV29-1,-,-,CSVAEGGEQFF,TGCAGCGTGGCAGAGGGGGGTGAGCAGTTCTTC
TRBJ1-3,TRBV3-1,-,-,CATFSGNTIYF,TGTGCCACCTTTTCTGGAAACACCATATATTTT
TRBJ1-5,TRBV4-2,-,-,CASSQAGRQPQHF,TGTGCCAGCAGCCAAGCGGGGCGGCAGCCCCAGCATTTT
TRBJ1-6,TRBV7-2,-,-,CASSFSQVYNSPLHF,TGTGCCAGCAGCTTCTCACAGGTCTATAATTCACCCCTCCACTTT
TRBJ2-7,TRBV5-1,TRBD1,few,CASSSGDGTGGIEQYF,TGCGCCAGCAGCTCAGGCGACGGGACAGGGGGCATCGAGCAGTACTTC
TRBJ1-1,TRBV10-2,-,-,CASSEPRTAFMNTEAFF,TGCGCCAGCAGTGAGCCTAGGACCGCCTTCATGAACACTGAAGCTTTCTTT
TRBJ2-7,TRBV29-1,TRBD1,-,CSGGGTGGSYEQYF,TGCAGCGGGGGGGGGACAGGGGGCTCTTACGAGCAGTACTTC
TRBJ1-1,TRBV29-1,-,many,CSVELLQNTEAFF,TGCAGCGTTGAACTCCTACAGAACACTGAAGCTTTCTTT
TRBJ1-2,TRBV11-1,-,-,CASSLHPANYGYTF,TGTGCCAGCAGCTTACACCCAGCTAACTATGGCTACACCTTC
TRBJ2-7,TRBV5-1,-,-,CASSLGHTATYEQYF,TGCGCCAGCAGCTTGGGGCACACAGCAACCTACGAGCAGTACTTC
TRBJ2-7,TRBV5-1,TRBD2,few,CASSWPLAGAHEQYF,TGCGCCAGCAGCTGGCCGCTAGCGGGAGCCCACGAGCAGTACTTC
TRBJ2-7,TRBV7-3,-,-,CASSSDSRYEQYF,TGTGCCAGCAGTTCGGACAGTCGCTACGAGCAGTACTTC
TRBJ1-5,TRBV7-8,-,-,CASSPKGYNSNQPQHF,TGTGCCAGCAGCCCCAAGGGGTACAATAGCAATCAGCCCCAGCATTTT
TRBJ2-3,TRBV7-9,TRBD1,few,CASSRGQGGDTQYF,TGTGCCAGCAGCCGCGGACAGGGCGGAGATACGCAGTATTTT
TRBJ2-2,TRBV12-3/TRBV12-4,-,few,CASRRRRDTGELFF,TGTGCCAGCAGACGACGGAGAGACACCGGGGAGCTGTTTTTT